This T cell receptor beta chain is from a study of read filtering for tumor transcriptome and immune sequencing. The sample holds a few counts of this clonotype. Trimming removed 3 bases at V and 5 bases at J, with 14 bases between. The CDR3 spans 14 residues. From approximately 430 ng of RNA, a library with molecular barcoded alpha/delta and beta/gamma adaptors was made. One entry per CDR3 protein, called by TCRdb with MiXCR from the reads. The sample records more than 100,000 distinct CDR3 sequences, less than 15% being singletons. The V gene is TRBV23-1, the J gene TRBJ2-7; no reliable D call. TRBV23-1 is known as an ORF, though its function is uncertain. Sequencing was performed on a population of CD138-negative cells sorted from bone marrow. The clonotype comes from a donor over 35 with multiple myeloma. The CDR3, as DNA: TGCGCCAGCAGTCAGGGCCAACTAAACGACGAGCAGTACTTC. Its protein is CASSQGQLNDEQYF.